The clone carrying this T cell receptor beta chain was seen only a few times. Seattle's cohort entered during active infection and was followed longitudinally. This entry is derived from a study of blood T cell repertoires in COVID-19. About the study: Sites across the United States, Italy and Spain contributed samples from acute and convalescent COVID-19. In each case, the material was cDNA or gDNA derived from T cells, B-cell-depleted T cells, or PBMCs.

The table came from immunoSEQ multiplex PCR; TCRdb's copy has only in-frame clones and leaves some out. The sample lists approximately 240,000 clones, 83% occurring once. Source material: peripheral blood. This TCR came from a woman in her 30s with COVID-19, enrolled during active disease.

The CDR3 loop reads CATSTGGAYTGELFF. In DNA form, the CDR3 reads TGTGCCACCAGTACAGGGGGCGCTTACACCGGGGAGCTGTTTTTT. This chain joins TRBV15 and TRBJ2-2; 9 bases align to TRBD1. Germline CDR1 and CDR2: LNHNV and YYDKDF (reference sequence). Trimming cost V 6 bases and J 3 bases; bases outside gene matches: 5. CDR3 length equals 15 residues.